One and the same sample provided the 6 T cell receptor beta chains below, sequenced in a study of cytomegalovirus exposure and HLA in healthy donors. Primers included in the PCR were 60 Vbeta and 13 Jbeta primers. Sequenced by immunoSEQ multiplex PCR; TCRdb stores in-frame clones only, minus some. This table has 110,000 to 150,000 clones, roughly three quarters appearing once. The sequenced sample consisted of PBMCs. The receptors stem from a man aged 18 to 29 in good health and CMV-seronegative.

The chain carries TRBV28 and TRBJ1-2, with 8 bases that match TRBD1. V was pared by 8 bases and J by 5 bases, with 13 bases of the junction left unmatched. Germline CDR1 and CDR2: MDHEN and SYDVKM. This CDR3 spans 15 amino acids. CDR3 bases: TGTGCCAGCGGAGAATCGGGACAGGCGTCATATGGCTACACCTTC. Translating it yields CASGESGQASYGYTF.

V is TRBV4-3 and J is TRBJ2-2; TRBD1 agrees at 7 bases. The CDR3 is 17 amino acids. Per germline, CDR1 LGHNA and CDR2 YSLEER. The trim removed 5 bases at V and 0 bases at J, leaving 9 bases unmatched. CDR3 bases: TGCGCCAGCAGCTACGGGACAGCACCCTCGAACACCGGGGAGCTGTTTTTT. Encoded protein: CASSYGTAPSNTGELFF.

DNA for the CDR3: TGCGCCAGCAGCTTGGGGCGGGCCGTTCAAGAGACCCAGTACTTC. Translating gives CASSLGRAVQETQYF. This chain connects TRBV5-1 to TRBJ2-5, with D possibly matching TRBD2 (5 bases). This CDR3 spans 15 amino acids. From germline, CDR1 is SGHRS and CDR2 YFSETQ. V lost 0 bases and J 2 bases, leaving 11 bases between the germline ends.

This sequence joins TRBV9 and TRBJ2-2, with a tentative D call TRBD2 (7 bases). The V gene lost 7 bases and the J gene lost 3 bases, with 13 bases spanning the gap. This CDR3 region has 14 residues. Germline V gene sequence: CDR1 SGDLS, CDR2 YYNGEE. CDR3 in DNA: TGTGCCAGCCGGGGGGAGGGGGACACCGGGGAGCTGTTTTTT. Its protein is CASRGEGDTGELFF. The variable domain in full, with the rest retrieved from reference TRBV9 and TRBJ2-2, is DSGVTQTPKHLITATGQRVTLRCSPRSGDLSVYWYQQSLDQGLQFLIQYYNGEERAKGNILERFSAQQFPDLHSELNLSSLELGDSALYFCASRGEGDTGELFFGEGSRLTVL.

The CDR3 is CASSLWGGPNTEAFF. The CDR3 nucleotides read TGTGCCAGCAGTTTATGGGGGGGGCCGAACACTGAAGCTTTCTTT. The chain joins TRBV28 to TRBJ1-1; TRBD1 is a possible D gene (6 bases). This CDR3 region has 15 residues. CDR1 and CDR2 from the germline V gene are MDHEN and SYDVKM. V was pared by 0 bases and J by 1 base, with 9 bases between.

The chain uses TRBV19 and TRBJ1-5, with 12 bases matching TRBD1. The CDR3 has 17 amino acids. From germline, CDR1 is LNHDA and CDR2 SQIVND (reference sequence). Trimming removed 3 bases from V and 2 bases from J; junction bases left unmatched: 5. The CDR3 bases are TGTGCCAGTAGTATGAGGGACAGGGGGCTAGGCAATCAGCCCCAGCATTTT. This sequence encodes CASSMRDRGLGNQPQHF. The full variable domain, with the rest looked up from reference TRBV19 and TRBJ1-5, is DGGITQSPKYLFRKEGQNVTLSCEQNLNHDAMYWYRQDPGQGLRLIYYSQIVNDFQKGDIAEGYSVSREKKESFPLTVTSAQKNPTAFYLCASSMRDRGLGNQPQHFGDGTRLSIL.